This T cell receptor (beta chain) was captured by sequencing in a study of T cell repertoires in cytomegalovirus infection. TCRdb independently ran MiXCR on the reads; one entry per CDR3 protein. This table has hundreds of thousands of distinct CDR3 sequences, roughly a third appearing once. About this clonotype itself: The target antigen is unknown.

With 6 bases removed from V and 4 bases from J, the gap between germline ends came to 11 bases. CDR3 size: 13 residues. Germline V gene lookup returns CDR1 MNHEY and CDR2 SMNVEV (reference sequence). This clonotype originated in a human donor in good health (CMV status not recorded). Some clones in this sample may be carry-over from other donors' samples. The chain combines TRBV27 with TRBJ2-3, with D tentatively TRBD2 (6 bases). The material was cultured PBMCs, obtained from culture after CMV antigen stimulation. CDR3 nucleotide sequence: TGTGCCAGCAGCACGGCGGGGTCAGATACGCAGTATTTT. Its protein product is CASSTAGSDTQYF.